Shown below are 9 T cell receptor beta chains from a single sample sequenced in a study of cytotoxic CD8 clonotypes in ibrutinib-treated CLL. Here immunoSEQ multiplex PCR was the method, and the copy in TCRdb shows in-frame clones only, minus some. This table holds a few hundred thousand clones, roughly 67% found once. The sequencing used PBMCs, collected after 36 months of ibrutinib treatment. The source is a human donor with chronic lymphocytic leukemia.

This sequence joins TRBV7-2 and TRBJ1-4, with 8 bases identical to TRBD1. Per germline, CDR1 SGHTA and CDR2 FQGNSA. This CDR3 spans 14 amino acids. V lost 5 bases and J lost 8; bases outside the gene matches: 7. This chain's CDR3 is CASSADRVEEKLFF. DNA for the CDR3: TGTGCCAGCAGCGCGGACAGGGTAGAAGAAAAACTGTTTTTT. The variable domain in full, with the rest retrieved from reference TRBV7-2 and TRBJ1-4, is GAGVSQSPSNKVTEKGKDVELRCDPISGHTALYWYRQSLGQGLEFLIYFQGNSAPDKSGLPSDRFSAERTGGSVSTLTIQRTQQEDSAVYLCASSADRVEEKLFFGSGTQLSVL.

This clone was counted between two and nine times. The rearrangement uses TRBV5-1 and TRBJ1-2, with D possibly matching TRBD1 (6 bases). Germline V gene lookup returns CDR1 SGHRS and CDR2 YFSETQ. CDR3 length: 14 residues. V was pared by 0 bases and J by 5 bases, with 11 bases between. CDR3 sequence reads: CASSLAGGGYGYTF. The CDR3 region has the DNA TGCGCCAGCAGCTTGGCCGGGGGCGGGTATGGCTACACCTTC.

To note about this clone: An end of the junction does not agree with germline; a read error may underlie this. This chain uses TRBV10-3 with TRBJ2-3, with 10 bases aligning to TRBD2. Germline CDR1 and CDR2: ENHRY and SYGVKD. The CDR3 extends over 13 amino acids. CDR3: CAITSGITDTQYF. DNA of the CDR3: TGTGCGATCACTAGCGGGATCACAGATACGCAGTATTTT.

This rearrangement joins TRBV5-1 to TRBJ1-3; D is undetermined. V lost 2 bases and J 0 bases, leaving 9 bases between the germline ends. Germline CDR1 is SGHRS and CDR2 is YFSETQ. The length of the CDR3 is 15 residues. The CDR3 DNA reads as TGCGCCAGCAGCTTTGCAGGCAACTCTGGAAACACCATATATTTT. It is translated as CASSFAGNSGNTIYF.

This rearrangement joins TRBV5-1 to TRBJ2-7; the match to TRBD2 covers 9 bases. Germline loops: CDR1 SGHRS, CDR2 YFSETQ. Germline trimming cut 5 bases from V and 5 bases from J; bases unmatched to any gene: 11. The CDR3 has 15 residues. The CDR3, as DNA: TGCGCCAGCAGAACTAGGGACGGACTAGCGAACGAGCAGTACTTC. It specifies CASRTRDGLANEQYF.

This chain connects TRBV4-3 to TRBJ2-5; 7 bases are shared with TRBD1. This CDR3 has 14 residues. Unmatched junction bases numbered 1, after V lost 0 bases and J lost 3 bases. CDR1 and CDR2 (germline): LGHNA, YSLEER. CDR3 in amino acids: CASSQEQGKETQYF. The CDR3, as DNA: TGCGCCAGCAGCCAAGAACAGGGGAAAGAGACCCAGTACTTC.

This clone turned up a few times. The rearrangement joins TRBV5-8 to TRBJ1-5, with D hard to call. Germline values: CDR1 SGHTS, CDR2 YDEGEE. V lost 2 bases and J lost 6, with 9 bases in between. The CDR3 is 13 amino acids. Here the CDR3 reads CASSFGRFQPQHF. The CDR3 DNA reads TGTGCCAGCAGCTTCGGCAGATTTCAGCCCCAGCATTTT.

CDR3 DNA: TGTGCCAGCAGCTACTCTGGGGCCAACGTCCTGACTTTC. Amino acid sequence: CASSYSGANVLTF. The rearrangement links TRBV25-1 to TRBJ2-6, with D unresolved. Per germline, CDR1 MGHDK and CDR2 SYGVNS. CDR3 length equals 13 residues. V lost 6 bases, J lost 0 bases, and 3 bases lay in between. The full variable domain, its missing parts supplied by reference TRBV25-1 and TRBJ2-6, is EADIYQTPRYLVIGTGKKITLECSQTMGHDKMYWYQQDPGMELHLIHYSYGVNSTEKGDLSSESTVSRIRTEHFPLTLESARPSHTSQYLCASSYSGANVLTFGAGSRLTVL.

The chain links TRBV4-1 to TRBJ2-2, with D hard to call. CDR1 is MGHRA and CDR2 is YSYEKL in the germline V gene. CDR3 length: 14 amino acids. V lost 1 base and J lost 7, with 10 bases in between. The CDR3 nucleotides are TGCGCCAGCAGCCAAGTAGGGTCAATCGGGGAGCTGTTTTTT. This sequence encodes CASSQVGSIGELFF.